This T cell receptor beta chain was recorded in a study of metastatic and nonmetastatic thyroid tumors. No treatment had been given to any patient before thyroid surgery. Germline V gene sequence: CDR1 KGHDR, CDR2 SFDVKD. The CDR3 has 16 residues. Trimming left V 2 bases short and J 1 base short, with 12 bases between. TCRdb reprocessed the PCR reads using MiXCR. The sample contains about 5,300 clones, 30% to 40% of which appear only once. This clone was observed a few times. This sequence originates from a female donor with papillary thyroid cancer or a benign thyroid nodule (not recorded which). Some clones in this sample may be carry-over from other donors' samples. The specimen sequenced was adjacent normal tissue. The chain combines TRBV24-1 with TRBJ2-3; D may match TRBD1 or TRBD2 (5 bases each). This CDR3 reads CATSDSGQGGTDTQYF. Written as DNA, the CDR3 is TGTGCCACCAGTGATTCGGGGCAGGGTGGCACAGATACGCAGTATTTT.